A selection of T cell receptor beta chains follows, all from one sample in a study of blood T cell repertoires in COVID-19. Repertoires were generated with immunoSEQ multiplex PCR, while TCRdb's copy carries only in-frame clones and drops some. The table has roughly 100,000 clones, approximately 81% seen once. Sequenced input: peripheral blood. These receptors came from a man in his fifties or sixties with acute or convalescent COVID-19. Both conserved end residues are part of each CDR3. The D gene is left open where the match is weak. Clone size is given for some rows only: seen once, a few or many times, or a class if the clone is expanded.

NA	TRBD2	TRBV19	TRBJ2-3	CASSPRSWGRAPSTDTQYF	TGTGCCAGTAGTCCCCGATCTTGGGGGAGGGCCCCTAGCACAGATACGCAGTATTTT
NA	NA	TRBV9	TRBJ2-3	CASSDQRGPGGDTQYF	TGTGCCAGCAGCGATCAACGGGGGCCGGGGGGAGATACGCAGTATTTT
NA	NA	TRBV2	TRBJ2-2	CASGHPNTGELFF	TGTGCCAGCGGACACCCGAACACCGGGGAGCTGTTTTTT
NA	TRBD1	TRBV3-1/TRBV3-2	TRBJ1-5	CASSPRTGGDNQPQHF	TGTGCCAGCAGCCCTAGGACAGGGGGTGACAATCAGCCCCAGCATTTT
NA	NA	TRBV11-2	TRBJ1-1	CASSFGQFGANAEAFF	TGTGCCAGCAGCTTTGGACAGTTCGGGGCAAACGCTGAAGCTTTCTTT
NA	NA	TRBV5-6	TRBJ1-5	CASSLGAGGSNQPQHF	TGTGCCAGCAGCTTGGGGGCCGGGGGAAGCAATCAGCCCCAGCATTTT
NA	NA	TRBV9	TRBJ2-1	CASNKGEGWSEQFF	TGTGCCAGCAATAAGGGGGAGGGGTGGAGTGAGCAGTTCTTC
NA	NA	TRBV7-2	TRBJ2-3	CASSLAGGTDTQYF	TGTGCCAGCAGCTTAGCAGGGGGTACAGATACGCAGTATTTT
many	NA	TRBV6-1	TRBJ2-5	CASSEAVTSGGETQYF	TGTGCCAGCAGTGAAGCCGTGACTAGTGGGGGAGAGACCCAGTACTTC
NA	TRBD2	TRBV19	TRBJ2-3	CASSLGTSGRLRDTQYF	TGTGCCAGTAGTCTCGGGACTAGCGGGAGACTAAGAGATACGCAGTATTTT
NA	NA	TRBV6-5	TRBJ2-7	CASGPAEHEQYF	TGTGCCAGCGGGCCCGCAGAGCACGAGCAGTACTTC
NA	TRBD2	TRBV9	TRBJ2-1	CASSVLAGGKYNEQFF	TGTGCCAGCAGCGTACTAGCGGGGGGGAAGTACAATGAGCAGTTCTTC
NA	NA	TRBV27	TRBJ1-1	CASSLSRRGTEAFF	TGTGCCAGCAGTTTATCGCGACGGGGGACTGAAGCTTTCTTT
NA	NA	TRBV3-1/TRBV3-2	TRBJ1-2	CASSQASDYGYTF	TGTGCCAGCAGCCAAGCCTCAGATTATGGCTACACCTTC
NA	TRBD2	TRBV24-1	TRBJ2-1	CATSGSGTSGSGVYNEQFF	TGTGCCACCAGTGGGTCCGGGACTAGCGGGAGTGGGGTGTACAATGAGCAGTTCTTC
few	NA	TRBV11-2	TRBJ2-5	CASSLDIAFETQYF	TGTGCCAGCAGCTTAGATATAGCGTTCGAGACCCAGTACTTC
NA	TRBD2	TRBV15	TRBJ2-3	CATSRDRGRRTDTQYF	TGTGCCACCAGCAGAGATCGCGGGAGACGCACAGATACGCAGTATTTT
few	TRBD1	TRBV11-3	TRBJ2-3	CASSLWDRGPTDTQYF	TGTGCCAGCAGCTTATGGGACAGGGGGCCCACAGATACGCAGTATTTT
NA	NA	TRBV4-2	TRBJ1-2	CASSQDGGPTSGYTF	TGTGCCAGCAGCCAAGATGGGGGCCCTACGTCTGGCTACACCTTC
few	NA	TRBV14	TRBJ2-3	CASSQDSLDTQYF	TGTGCCAGCAGCCAAGATAGTCTAGATACGCAGTATTTT
NA	TRBD2	TRBV4-2	TRBJ2-3	CASSQDIGGGTDTQYF	TGTGCCAGCAGCCAAGATATCGGGGGGGGCACAGATACGCAGTATTTT
NA	NA	TRBV6-5	TRBJ1-1	CASSPGLVATGAFF	TGTGCCAGCAGCCCGGGACTCGTTGCGACTGGAGCTTTCTTT
NA	NA	TRBV7-9	TRBJ1-2	CASSLVEGGYTF	TGTGCCAGCAGCTTAGTCGAGGGTGGCTACACCTTC
medium-sized	TRBD1	TRBV5-1	TRBJ1-1	CASSFDRVWTEAFF	TGCGCCAGCAGCTTCGACAGGGTATGGACTGAAGCTTTCTTT
once	TRBD1	TRBV18	TRBJ2-7	CASSPGQGAREQYF	TGTGCCAGCTCACCTGGACAGGGGGCGAGAGAGCAGTACTTC
NA	TRBD2	TRBV28	TRBJ2-5	CASSFAGVHETQYF	TGTGCCAGCAGTTTTGCGGGAGTCCATGAGACCCAGTACTTC
NA	NA	TRBV6-5	TRBJ1-2	CASRANRAIYGYTF	TGTGCCAGCAGAGCTAACAGGGCGATCTATGGCTACACCTTC
NA	NA	TRBV10-2	TRBJ2-5	CASSESRLPETQYF	TGCGCCAGCAGTGAGTCGCGGCTACCCGAGACCCAGTACTTC
NA	TRBD2	TRBV10-3	TRBJ2-2	CAISEPGLADYTGELFF	TGTGCCATCAGTGAACCGGGACTAGCGGATTACACCGGGGAGCTGTTTTTT
NA	NA	TRBV29-1	TRBJ2-5	CSAKERETQYF	TGCAGCGCCAAAGAGCGGGAGACCCAGTACTTC
NA	NA	TRBV5-6	TRBJ1-1	CASSLTGGWNTEAFF	TGTGCCAGCAGCTTGACTGGAGGTTGGAACACTGAAGCTTTCTTT
NA	TRBD1	TRBV4-1	TRBJ1-1	CASSPLSGQGAEAFF	TGCGCCAGCAGCCCCCTATCGGGACAGGGGGCTGAAGCTTTCTTT
NA	NA	TRBV28	TRBJ1-2	CASSSGLGANYGYTF	TGTGCCAGCAGTTCGGGGTTAGGAGCTAACTATGGCTACACCTTC
NA	TRBD1	TRBV18	TRBJ2-7	CASSPRTGDLSYEQYF	TGTGCCAGCTCACCGAGGACAGGGGACCTCTCCTACGAGCAGTACTTC
NA	TRBD2	TRBV7-6	TRBJ2-3	CASSSAGGYTQYF	TGTGCCAGCAGCTCGGCGGGAGGGTATACGCAGTATTTT
once	TRBD1	TRBV19	TRBJ2-1	CACRGTGRVDNEQFF	TGTGCCTGTCGCGGGACAGGGCGGGTTGACAATGAGCAGTTCTTC
NA	NA	TRBV6-2/TRBV6-3	TRBJ1-1	CASSWAGVMTEAFF	TGTGCCAGCAGTTGGGCCGGGGTTATGACTGAAGCTTTCTTT
NA	NA	TRBV12-3/TRBV12-4	TRBJ2-1	CASYSESYNEQFF	TGTGCCAGTTATAGCGAATCCTACAATGAGCAGTTCTTC
few	NA	TRBV6-5	TRBJ1-1	CASSLQLNTEAFF	TGTGCCAGCAGCTTACAGCTTAACACTGAAGCTTTCTTT
NA	NA	TRBV28	TRBJ2-6	CASSGGITGANVLTF	TGTGCCAGCAGTGGCGGAATTACTGGGGCCAACGTCCTGACTTTC
NA	TRBD1	TRBV24-1	TRBJ1-2	CATSHRGLYGYTF	TGTGCCACCAGCCACAGGGGGCTCTATGGCTACACCTTC
NA	TRBD1	TRBV2	TRBJ1-2	CASSVEGAGGYTF	TGTGCCAGCAGTGTTGAGGGGGCAGGCGGCTACACCTTC
NA	NA	TRBV4-1	TRBJ2-5	CASSQDGRVVGETQYF	TGCGCCAGCAGCCAAGATGGCAGGGTCGTGGGGGAGACCCAGTACTTC
NA	NA	TRBV11-2	TRBJ2-7	CASSVSWEYEQYF	TGTGCCAGCAGCGTTAGCTGGGAGTACGAGCAGTACTTC
NA	NA	TRBV30	TRBJ1-1	CAWSPRDISKKTEAFF	TGTGCCTGGAGTCCGAGGGACATTTCGAAGAAAACTGAAGCTTTCTTT
NA	TRBD1	TRBV23-1	TRBJ2-6	CASSLPGTARGSGANVLTF	TGCGCCAGCAGTCTACCTGGGACAGCGAGGGGCTCTGGGGCCAACGTCCTGACTTTC
many	NA	TRBV28	TRBJ1-2	CASSSGASQDYTF	TGTGCCAGCAGCTCAGGGGCCAGTCAGGACTACACCTTC
NA	NA	TRBV7-3	TRBJ2-7	CASSLNPGSSGEQYF	TGTGCCAGCAGCTTAAATCCAGGCTCGAGCGGGGAGCAGTACTTC
once	NA	TRBV6-4	TRBJ2-3	CASSDERPKGADTQYF	TGTGCCAGCAGTGACGAGCGACCCAAAGGAGCAGATACGCAGTATTTT
NA	NA	TRBV24-1	TRBJ2-3	CATSDPDTDTDTQYF	TGTGCCACCAGTGATCCGGACACCGACACAGATACGCAGTATTTT